The next 21 T cell receptor beta chains were all read from a single sample in a study of regulatory T cells in long-lasting Graves disease. Time point here: newly diagnosed GD, antithyroid drugs for less than 3 months. PBMCs provided the RNA from which the TCR library was made. To make TCR beta libraries, researchers used iRepertoire HTBI primers and Arm-PCR of CDR3 regions. TCRdb analysed the multiplex PCR reads with MiXCR anew, one entry per CDR3 protein. The sample holds more than 450,000 distinct CDR3 sequences, around 16% seen once. Separately, the same data were catalogued under a study of T cells in Graves' hyperthyroidism and ophthalmopathy.

The sample in question was peripheral blood mononuclear cells (PBMCs), obtained at new diagnosis, from a patient treated with antithyroid drugs. Every receptor here comes from a man aged 40-49 years with Graves disease.

The chain is built from TRBV7-2 and TRBJ2-7; D might be TRBD1 or TRBD2, each matching 5 bases. The ends were cut back, 1 base at V and 2 bases at J, with 12 bases in the middle. The CDR3 runs to 15 residues. Germline CDR1 is SGHTA and CDR2 is FQGNSA. This chain's CDR3 is CASSLVGDGTYEQYF. The DNA of the CDR3 is TGTGCCAGCAGCTTAGTGGGGGACGGAACCTACGAGCAGTACTTC.

This clonotype was recorded a few times. The rearrangement uses TRBV28 and TRBJ1-3, with a weak D call TRBD1 (6 bases). The V gene's germline CDR1 is MDHEN and CDR2 SYDVKM. CDR3 length: 17 residues. V shed 5 bases and J shed 3 bases, with 20 bases lying between them. CDR3: CASSQISTGIIGNTIYF. For the CDR3, the DNA is TGTGCCAGCAGTCAGATATCGACAGGAATTATTGGAAACACCATATATTTT.

V usage is TRBV6-1 and J usage is TRBJ1-1; D is unresolved. The V end lost 3 bases, the J end lost 0 bases, and 5 bases lay between the germline ends. CDR3 length equals 13 residues. Germline CDR1 MNHNS, CDR2 SASEGT. Here the CDR3 DNA reads TGTGCCAGCAGTGACGCTATGAACACTGAAGCTTTCTTT. This translates into CASSDAMNTEAFF.

V gene TRBV5-6 combines with J gene TRBJ1-2; D gene uncertain. The CDR3 runs 14 residues. The germline CDR1 and CDR2 sequences are SGHDT and YYEEEE. V was shortened by 0 bases and J by 4 bases, with 10 bases between the two germline ends. As DNA, the CDR3 is TGTGCCAGCAGCTTGGCGGGTACTTCCTATGGCTACACCTTC. Protein sequence: CASSLAGTSYGYTF.

The sample holds a few counts of this clonotype. The V gene is TRBV28, the J gene TRBJ1-2; unclear D gene. V was shortened by 2 bases and J by 2 bases, with 12 bases between the two germline ends. Germline CDR1 is MDHEN and CDR2 is SYDVKM. The CDR3 has 15 residues. The DNA for the CDR3 is TGTGCCAGCAGTTTAGCTAACCCCTTCAACTATGGCTACACCTTC. The encoded protein is CASSLANPFNYGYTF.

In its sample, this clonotype was seen many times. This chain uses TRBV15 with TRBJ2-7, with D unresolved. V lost 0 bases, J lost 0 bases, and 3 bases lay in between. The CDR3 runs 13 residues. The germline gives CDR1 LNHNV, CDR2 YYDKDF (reference sequence). In DNA, the CDR3 is TGTGCCACCAGCAGAGATTCCTCCTACGAGCAGTACTTC. Amino acid sequence: CATSRDSSYEQYF.

To note about this clonotype: A single base separates this from a much larger clone, so it may be a read error. The chain has TRBV10-3 and TRBJ1-1; tentative D call: TRBD1 (5 bases). The CDR3 extends over 13 amino acids. From germline, CDR1 is ENHRY and CDR2 SYGVKD. V was pared by 4 bases and J by 1 base, with 7 bases between. CDR3 residues: CAISGRENTEAFF. Written as DNA, the CDR3 is TGTGCCATCAGTGGCAGGGAGAACACTGAAGCTTTCTTT.

Turning to this clonotype: It is likely a read error: a sequence one base away is far more abundant. The genes are TRBV6-1 and TRBJ1-2; possibly TRBD1 for D (5 bases). This CDR3 comprises 13 residues. The germline V gene encodes CDR1 MNHNS and CDR2 SASEGT. CDR3 coding DNA: TGTGCCGGCAGCCGGTTGGGGACCTATGGCTACACCTTC. Its translation is CAGSRLGTYGYTF.

V is TRBV7-2 and J is TRBJ2-1; tentatively, D is TRBD1 or TRBD2 (5 bases each). CDR1 is SGHTA, CDR2 FQGNSA, per germline. V was shortened by 0 bases and J by 10 bases, with 10 bases between the two germline ends. CDR3 length: 13 residues. The DNA for the CDR3 is TGTGCCAGCAGCTTAGCGATGGGGGTCGAGCAGTTCTTC. Translated: CASSLAMGVEQFF.

This clonotype was counted a few times. The rearrangement uses TRBV20-1 and TRBJ2-3, with TRBD1 matching over 12 bases. The J segment lost 6 bases and the V segment lost 5 bases, leaving 3 bases of the junction unmatched. Germline CDR1 and CDR2: DFQATT and SNEGSKA (reference sequence). The CDR3 has 13 amino acids. The CDR3 loop reads CSAPGQGADTQYF. The CDR3, as DNA: TGCAGTGCTCCGGGACAGGGGGCGGATACGCAGTATTTT.

This clonotype has at least ten counts. This chain's CDR3 is CASITGTGTGANVLTF. CDR3 sequence (DNA): TGTGCCAGCATCACCGGGACAGGGACTGGGGCCAACGTCCTGACTTTC. The genes are TRBV11-2 and TRBJ2-6; 9 positions match TRBD1. The CDR3 totals 16 residues. J gave up 2 bases and V 7 bases, and 6 bases lay outside the gene matches. Germline V gene lookup returns CDR1 SGHAT and CDR2 FQNNGV.

This clonotype showed up many times. The gene calls are TRBV27 and TRBJ2-2; maybe TRBD2 (6 bases). CDR1 and CDR2 from the germline V gene are MNHEY and SMNVEV (reference sequence). This CDR3 has 16 residues. Between the trimmed V and J ends, which lost 5 bases and 6 bases, there was a span of 19 bases. The CDR3 region is CASSPSTGEVPGELFF. For the CDR3, the DNA is TGTGCCAGCAGTCCATCCACGGGGGAGGTTCCCGGGGAGCTGTTTTTT.

The chain uses TRBV27 and TRBJ1-6; D gene unclear. The CDR3 loop spans 15 amino acids. V gave up 3 bases and J gave up 4 bases, with 10 bases separating them. Germline values: CDR1 MNHEY, CDR2 SMNVEV (reference sequence). CDR3 in DNA: TGTGCCAGCAGTTTGGCGGCCGAGTATAATTCACCCCTCCACTTT. Translating it yields CASSLAAEYNSPLHF.

Many counts were recorded for this clonotype. V gene TRBV11-1 combines with J gene TRBJ2-1, with a tentative D call TRBD2 (5 bases). The CDR3 covers 18 residues. CDR1 and CDR2 (germline): SGHAT, FQDESV (reference sequence). Trimming took 5 bases from V and 0 from J, leaving 20 bases between them. Here the CDR3 reads CASSREIGLYSSYNEQFF. The CDR3 bases are TGTGCCAGCAGCCGCGAAATAGGACTGTACAGCTCCTACAATGAGCAGTTCTTC.

The chain joins TRBV6-1 to TRBJ2-5; no firm D call. CDR3 length equals 15 residues. V was clipped by 2 bases and J by 1 base, with 11 bases between them. Germline lookup yields CDR1 MNHNS and CDR2 SASEGT. The CDR3 DNA reads TGTGCCAGCAGTGAATTGGGCGGAGCCCAAGAGACCCAGTACTTC. This translates into CASSELGGAQETQYF.

This clonotype came up many times. The chain carries TRBV30 and TRBJ1-3; no reliable D call. The germline gives CDR1 GTSNPN, CDR2 SVGIG (reference sequence). There are 11 residues in the CDR3. The ends were cut back, 6 bases at V and 3 bases at J, with 6 bases in the middle. CDR3 nucleotides: TGTGCCTGCCTCCTTGGAAACACCATATATTTT. This sequence encodes CACLLGNTIYF.

This clonotype was recorded at least ten times. The gene calls are TRBV28 and TRBJ2-5, with 7 bases matching TRBD2. V lost 6 bases, J lost 1 base, and 8 bases stayed unmatched. This CDR3 is 15 amino acids long. In germline, CDR1 is MDHEN, CDR2 SYDVKM. CDR3 bases: TGTGCCAGCAGCCCCGATAGACTAGCCCAAGAGACCCAGTACTTC. Translation gives CASSPDRLAQETQYF.

A few counts support this clonotype. The chain has TRBV20-1 and TRBJ2-1; D call uncertain. Germline CDR1 reads DFQATT; CDR2 reads SNEGSKA (reference sequence). Trimming shortened V by 4 bases and J by 6 bases, and 4 bases separated the two germline ends. The length of the CDR3 is 10 residues. The CDR3 nucleotides are TGCAGTGCTATTCGCAATGAGCAGTTCTTC. Translation: CSAIRNEQFF.

This chain uses TRBV5-1 with TRBJ2-1; TRBD2 aligns across 8 bases. Germline CDR1 SGHRS, CDR2 YFSETQ. Unmatched junction bases numbered 10, after V lost 1 base and J lost 7 bases. The CDR3 runs 16 residues. The CDR3 DNA reads as TGCGCCAGCAGCTTGATTCCGGGAGGGCCGGTGAATGAGCAGTTCTTC. Translation gives CASSLIPGGPVNEQFF.

This clonotype appeared many times. The rearrangement joins TRBV5-1 to TRBJ1-2, with D unclear. Trimming shortened V by 2 bases and J by 2 bases, and 13 bases separated the two germline ends. The CDR3 extends over 15 amino acids. Germline lookup yields CDR1 SGHRS and CDR2 YFSETQ. This CDR3 reads CASSLGFEENYGYTF. The CDR3 region has the DNA TGCGCCAGCAGCTTAGGGTTTGAGGAGAACTATGGCTACACCTTC.

The rearrangement links TRBV7-2 to TRBJ2-2; 7 nucleotides line up with TRBD2. Germline CDR1 SGHTA, CDR2 FQGNSA. Trimming removed 2 bases from V and 7 bases from J; junction bases left unmatched: 7. This CDR3 region has 15 residues. This chain's CDR3 is CASSLYGRALGELFF. The CDR3, as DNA: TGTGCCAGCAGCTTATATGGGAGGGCCCTCGGGGAGCTGTTTTTT.